This T cell receptor (beta chain) originates from a study of shared clonotypes between healthy human individuals. Caucasian adults residing in Nashville, Tennessee made up all the donors. In the study's own analysis: ImmunoSEQ output lacked quality scores and full-length reads, limiting matched filtering. The method was immunoSEQ multiplex PCR; TCRdb's version includes in-frame clones alone and lacks a portion of them. That table supplies the V and J calls and clone size; D and trimming were determined from the DNA. In the table there are about 2.4 million clones, approximately 94% of which are singletons. Between the trimmed V and J ends, which lost 5 bases and 0 bases, there was a span of 7 bases. This CDR3 contains 14 residues. Germline assignment: CDR1 MDHEN and CDR2 SYDVKM.

V is TRBV28 and J is TRBJ1-4; no definite D call. This TCR came from a man aged 18 to 29 in good health. Some clones in this sample may be carry-over from other donors' samples. Material: naive CD4+ T cells from PBMCs. Indicated subset: CD45RA+ positively selected. Here the CDR3 reads CASSARATNEKLFF. As DNA, the CDR3 is TGTGCCAGCAGTGCCAGAGCAACTAATGAAAAACTGTTTTTT.